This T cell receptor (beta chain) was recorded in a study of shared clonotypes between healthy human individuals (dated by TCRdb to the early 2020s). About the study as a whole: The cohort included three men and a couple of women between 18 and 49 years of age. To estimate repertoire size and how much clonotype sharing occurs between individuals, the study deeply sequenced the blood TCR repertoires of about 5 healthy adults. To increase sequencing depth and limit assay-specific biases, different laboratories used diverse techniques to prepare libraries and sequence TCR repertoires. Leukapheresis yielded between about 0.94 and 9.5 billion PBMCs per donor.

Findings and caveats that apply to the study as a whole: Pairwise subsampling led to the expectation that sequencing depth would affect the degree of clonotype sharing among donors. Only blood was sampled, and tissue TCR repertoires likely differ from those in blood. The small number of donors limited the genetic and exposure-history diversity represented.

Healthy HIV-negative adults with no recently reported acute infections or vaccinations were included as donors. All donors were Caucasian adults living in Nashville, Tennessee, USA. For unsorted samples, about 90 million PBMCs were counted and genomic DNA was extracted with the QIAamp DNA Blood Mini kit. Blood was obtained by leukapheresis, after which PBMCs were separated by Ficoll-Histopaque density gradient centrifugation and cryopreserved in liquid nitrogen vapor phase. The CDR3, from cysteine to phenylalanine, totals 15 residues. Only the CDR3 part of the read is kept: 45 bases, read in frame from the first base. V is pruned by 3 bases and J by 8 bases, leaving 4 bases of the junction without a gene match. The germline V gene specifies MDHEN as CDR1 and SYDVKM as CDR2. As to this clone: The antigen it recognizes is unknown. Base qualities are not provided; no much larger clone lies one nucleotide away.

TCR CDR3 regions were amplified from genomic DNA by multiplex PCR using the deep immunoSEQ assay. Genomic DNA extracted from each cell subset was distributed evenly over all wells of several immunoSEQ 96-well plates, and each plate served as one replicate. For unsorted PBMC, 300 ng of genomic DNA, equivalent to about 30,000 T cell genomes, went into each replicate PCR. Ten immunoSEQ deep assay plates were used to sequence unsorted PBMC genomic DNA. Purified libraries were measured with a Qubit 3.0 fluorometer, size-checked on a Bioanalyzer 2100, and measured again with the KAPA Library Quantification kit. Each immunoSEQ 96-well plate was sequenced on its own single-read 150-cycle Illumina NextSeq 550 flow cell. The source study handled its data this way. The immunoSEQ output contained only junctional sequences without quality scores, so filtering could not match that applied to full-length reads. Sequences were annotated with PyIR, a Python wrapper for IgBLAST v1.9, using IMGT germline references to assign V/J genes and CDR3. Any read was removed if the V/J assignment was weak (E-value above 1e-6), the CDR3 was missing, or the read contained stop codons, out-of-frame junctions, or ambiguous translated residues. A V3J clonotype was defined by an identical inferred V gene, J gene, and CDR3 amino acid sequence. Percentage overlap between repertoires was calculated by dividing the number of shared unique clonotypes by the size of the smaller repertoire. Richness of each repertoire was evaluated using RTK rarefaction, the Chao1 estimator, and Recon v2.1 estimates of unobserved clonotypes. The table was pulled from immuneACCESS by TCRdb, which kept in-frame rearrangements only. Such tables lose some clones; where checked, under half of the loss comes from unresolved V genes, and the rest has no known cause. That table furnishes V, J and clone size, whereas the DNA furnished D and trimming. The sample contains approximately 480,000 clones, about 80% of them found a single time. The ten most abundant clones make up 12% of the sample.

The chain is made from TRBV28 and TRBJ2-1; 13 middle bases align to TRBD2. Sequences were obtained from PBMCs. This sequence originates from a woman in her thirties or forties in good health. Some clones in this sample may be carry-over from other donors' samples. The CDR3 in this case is CASSFGLAGAYEQFF. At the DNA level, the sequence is TGTGCCAGCAGTTTCGGACTAGCGGGAGCCTATGAGCAGTTCTTC.